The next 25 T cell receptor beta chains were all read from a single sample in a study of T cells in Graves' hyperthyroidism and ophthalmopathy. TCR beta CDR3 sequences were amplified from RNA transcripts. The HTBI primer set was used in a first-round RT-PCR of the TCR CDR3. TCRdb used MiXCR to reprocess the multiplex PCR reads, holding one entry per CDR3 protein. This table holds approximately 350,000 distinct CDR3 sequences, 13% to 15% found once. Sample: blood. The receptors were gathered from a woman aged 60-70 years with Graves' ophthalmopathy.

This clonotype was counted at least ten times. CDR3 sequence (DNA): TGTGCCAGCAATCCGGGACTAGCGAATTACAATGAGCAGTTCTTC. It specifies CASNPGLANYNEQFF. This rearrangement joins TRBV2 to TRBJ2-1; the match to TRBD2 covers 10 bases. The ends lost 7 bases at V and 4 bases at J; junction bases unmatched: 7. The CDR3 covers 15 residues. Germline CDR1 and CDR2: SNHLY and FYNNEI.

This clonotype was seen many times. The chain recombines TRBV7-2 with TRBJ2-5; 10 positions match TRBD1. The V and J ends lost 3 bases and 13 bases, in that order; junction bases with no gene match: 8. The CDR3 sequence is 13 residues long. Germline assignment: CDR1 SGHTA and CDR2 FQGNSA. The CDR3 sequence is CASSFPGTGDVYF. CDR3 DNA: TGTGCCAGCAGCTTCCCCGGGACAGGGGATGTGTACTTC.

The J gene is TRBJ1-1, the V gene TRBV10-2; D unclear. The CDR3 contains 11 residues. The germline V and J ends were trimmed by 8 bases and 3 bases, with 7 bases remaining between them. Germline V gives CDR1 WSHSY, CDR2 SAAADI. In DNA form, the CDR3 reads TGCGCCAGCTGGTGGGACACTGAAGCTTTCTTT. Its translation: CASWWDTEAFF.

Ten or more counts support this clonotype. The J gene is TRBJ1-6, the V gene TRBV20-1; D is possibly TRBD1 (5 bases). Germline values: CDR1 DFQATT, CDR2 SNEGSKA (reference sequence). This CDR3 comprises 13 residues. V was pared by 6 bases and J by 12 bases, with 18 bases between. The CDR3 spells CSAADTGFQPLHF. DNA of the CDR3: TGCAGTGCCGCGGACACGGGTTTTCAACCCCTCCACTTT.

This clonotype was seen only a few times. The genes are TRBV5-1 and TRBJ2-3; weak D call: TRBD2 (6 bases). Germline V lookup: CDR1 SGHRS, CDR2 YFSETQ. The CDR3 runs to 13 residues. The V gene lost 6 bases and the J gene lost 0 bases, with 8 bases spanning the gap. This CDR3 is CASTRESTDTQYF. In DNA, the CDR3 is TGCGCCAGCACGCGGGAAAGCACAGATACGCAGTATTTT.

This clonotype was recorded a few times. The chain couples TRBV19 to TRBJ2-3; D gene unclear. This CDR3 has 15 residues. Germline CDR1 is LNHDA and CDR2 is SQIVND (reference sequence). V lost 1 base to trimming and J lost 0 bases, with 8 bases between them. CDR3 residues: CASSIVRASTDTQYF. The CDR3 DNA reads TGTGCCAGTAGTATAGTACGGGCGAGCACAGATACGCAGTATTTT.

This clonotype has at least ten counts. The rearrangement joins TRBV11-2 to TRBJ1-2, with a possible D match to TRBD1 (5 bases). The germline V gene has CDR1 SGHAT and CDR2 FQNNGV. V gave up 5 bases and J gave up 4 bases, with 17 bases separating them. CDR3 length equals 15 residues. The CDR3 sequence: CASSGGVGEGYGYTF. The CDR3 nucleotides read TGTGCCAGCAGCGGAGGCGTAGGGGAGGGCTATGGCTACACCTTC.

CDR3 sequence reads: CASKRRESSYNEQFF. The CDR3 DNA is TGTGCCAGTAAACGGCGGGAGAGCTCCTACAATGAGCAGTTCTTC. The chain couples TRBV19 to TRBJ2-1; TRBD2 agrees at 7 bases. The CDR3 loop spans 15 amino acids. Germline-derived CDR1 and CDR2 are LNHDA and SQIVND (reference sequence). V trimming: 7 bases; J trimming: 0 bases; junction bases outside the gene matches: 6.

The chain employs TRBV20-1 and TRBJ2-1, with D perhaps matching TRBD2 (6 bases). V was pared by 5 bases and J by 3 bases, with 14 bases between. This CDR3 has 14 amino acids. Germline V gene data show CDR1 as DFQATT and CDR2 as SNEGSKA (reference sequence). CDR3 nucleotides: TGCAGTGCTGTAACGGGAGTGGTCTACAATGAGCAGTTCTTC. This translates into CSAVTGVVYNEQFF.

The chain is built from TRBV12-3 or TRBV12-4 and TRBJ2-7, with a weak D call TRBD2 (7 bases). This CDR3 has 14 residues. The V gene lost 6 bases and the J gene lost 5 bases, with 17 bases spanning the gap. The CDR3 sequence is CASSLSRGADEQYF. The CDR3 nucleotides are TGTGCCAGCAGCCTCTCCCGGGGGGCAGACGAGCAGTACTTC.

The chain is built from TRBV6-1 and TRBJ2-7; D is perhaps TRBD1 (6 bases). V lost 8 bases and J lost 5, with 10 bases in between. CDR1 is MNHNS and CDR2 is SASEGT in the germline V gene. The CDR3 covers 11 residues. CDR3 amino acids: CASSRGNEQYF. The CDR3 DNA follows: TGTGCCAGCTCCAGGGGCAACGAGCAGTACTTC.

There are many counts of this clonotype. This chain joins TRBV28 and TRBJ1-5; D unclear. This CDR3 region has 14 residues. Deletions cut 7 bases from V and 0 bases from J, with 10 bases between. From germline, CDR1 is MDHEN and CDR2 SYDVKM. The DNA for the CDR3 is TGTGCCAGCAAAGAGTACAATAGCAATCAGCCCCAGCATTTT. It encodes CASKEYNSNQPQHF.

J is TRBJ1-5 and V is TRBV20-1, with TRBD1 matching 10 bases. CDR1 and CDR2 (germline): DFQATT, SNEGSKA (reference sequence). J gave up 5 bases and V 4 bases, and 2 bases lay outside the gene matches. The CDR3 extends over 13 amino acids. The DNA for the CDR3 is TGCAGTGCTACCGGGACAGGGGATCAGCCCCAGCATTTT. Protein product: CSATGTGDQPQHF.

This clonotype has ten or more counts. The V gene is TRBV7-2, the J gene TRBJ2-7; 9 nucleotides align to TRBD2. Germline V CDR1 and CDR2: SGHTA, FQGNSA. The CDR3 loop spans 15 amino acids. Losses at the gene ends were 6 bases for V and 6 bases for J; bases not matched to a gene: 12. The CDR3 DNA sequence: TGTGCCAGCAGATTTACTAGCGGGCGATTAAGCGAGCAGTACTTC. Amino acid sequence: CASRFTSGRLSEQYF.

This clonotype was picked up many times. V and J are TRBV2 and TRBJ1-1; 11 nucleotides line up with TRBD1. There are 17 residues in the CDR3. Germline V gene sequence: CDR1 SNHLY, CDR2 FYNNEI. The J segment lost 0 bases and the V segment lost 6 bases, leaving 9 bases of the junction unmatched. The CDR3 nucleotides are TGTGCCAGCAGCCGCCCCCGGGACAGGGGGGTGAACACTGAAGCTTTCTTT. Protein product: CASSRPRDRGVNTEAFF.

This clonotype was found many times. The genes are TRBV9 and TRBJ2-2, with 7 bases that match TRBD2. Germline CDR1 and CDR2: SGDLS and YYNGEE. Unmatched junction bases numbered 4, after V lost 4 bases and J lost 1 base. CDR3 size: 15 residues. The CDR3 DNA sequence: TGTGCCAGCAGCCCTAGCGGACAGAACACCGGGGAGCTGTTTTTT. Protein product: CASSPSGQNTGELFF.

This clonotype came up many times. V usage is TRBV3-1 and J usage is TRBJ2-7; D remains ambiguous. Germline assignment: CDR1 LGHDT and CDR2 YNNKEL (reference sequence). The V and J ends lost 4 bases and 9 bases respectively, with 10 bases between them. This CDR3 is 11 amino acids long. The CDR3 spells CASSLGWGQYF. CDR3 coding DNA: TGTGCCAGCAGCCTCGGTTGGGGGCAGTACTTC.

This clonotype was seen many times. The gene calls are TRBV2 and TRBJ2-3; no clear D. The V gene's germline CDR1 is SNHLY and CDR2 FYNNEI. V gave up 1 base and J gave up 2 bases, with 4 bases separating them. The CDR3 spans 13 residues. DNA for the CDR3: TGTGCCAGCAGTGAAGACTTCACAGATACGCAGTATTTT. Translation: CASSEDFTDTQYF.

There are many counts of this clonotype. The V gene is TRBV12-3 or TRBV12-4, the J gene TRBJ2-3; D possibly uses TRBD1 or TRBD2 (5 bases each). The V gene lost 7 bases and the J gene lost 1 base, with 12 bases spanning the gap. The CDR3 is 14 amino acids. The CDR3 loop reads CASTDGARTDTQYF. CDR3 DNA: TGTGCCAGCACTGACGGGGCGCGCACAGATACGCAGTATTTT.

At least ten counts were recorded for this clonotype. The CDR3, as DNA: TGCGCCAGCAGCCATAGCGGGAGGGCCCACGAGCAGTACTTC. It encodes CASSHSGRAHEQYF. The chain is built from TRBV4-1 and TRBJ2-7; 11 bases align to TRBD2. The CDR3 has 14 amino acids. Losses at the gene ends were 3 bases for V and 5 bases for J; bases not matched to a gene: 3. From germline, CDR1 is MGHRA and CDR2 YSYEKL.

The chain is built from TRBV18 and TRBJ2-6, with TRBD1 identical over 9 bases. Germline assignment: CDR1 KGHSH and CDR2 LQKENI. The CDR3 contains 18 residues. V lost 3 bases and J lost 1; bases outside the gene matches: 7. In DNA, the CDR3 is TGTGCCAGCTCACCCCCCGGACAGGGGCCTTCTGGGGCCAACGTCCTGACTTTC. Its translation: CASSPPGQGPSGANVLTF. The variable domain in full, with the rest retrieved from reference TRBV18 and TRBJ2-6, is NAGVMQNPRHLVRRRGQEARLRCSPMKGHSHVYWYRQLPEEGLKFMVYLQKENIIDESGMPKERFSAEFPKEGPSILRIQQVVRGDSAAYFCASSPPGQGPSGANVLTFGAGSRLTVL.

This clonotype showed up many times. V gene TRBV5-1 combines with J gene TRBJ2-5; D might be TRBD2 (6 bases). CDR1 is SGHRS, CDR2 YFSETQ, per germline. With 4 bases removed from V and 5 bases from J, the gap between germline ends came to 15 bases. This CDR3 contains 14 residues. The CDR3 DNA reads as TGCGCCAGCAGCAGGGAGGAGACTAGGGAGACCCAGTACTTC. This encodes CASSREETRETQYF.

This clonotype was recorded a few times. CDR3 loop: CASSRSLAGGDTQYF. In DNA form, the CDR3 reads TGTGCCAGCAGCCGTTCACTAGCGGGGGGAGATACGCAGTATTTT. The chain employs TRBV7-9 and TRBJ2-3; 12 bases map to TRBD2. The CDR3 spans 15 residues. The J segment lost 5 bases and the V segment lost 5 bases, leaving 5 bases of the junction unmatched. Germline values: CDR1 SEHNR, CDR2 FQNEAQ (reference sequence).

The CDR3 loop reads CASSAYGSNTGELFF. As DNA, the CDR3 is TGTGCCAGCAGTGCATACGGGAGTAACACCGGGGAGCTGTTTTTT. The chain recombines TRBV12-3 or TRBV12-4 with TRBJ2-2, with a tentative D call TRBD2 (6 bases). The CDR3 totals 15 residues. V was cut by 5 bases and J by 2 bases, with 12 bases left in between.

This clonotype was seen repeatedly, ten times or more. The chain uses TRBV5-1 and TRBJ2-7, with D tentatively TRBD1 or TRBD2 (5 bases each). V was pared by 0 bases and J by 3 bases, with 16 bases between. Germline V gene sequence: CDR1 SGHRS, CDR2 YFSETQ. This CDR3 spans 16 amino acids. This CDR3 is CASSLALATGRYEQYF. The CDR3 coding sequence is TGCGCCAGCAGCTTGGCCCTGGCAACGGGGCGCTACGAGCAGTACTTC.